Listed below are T cell receptor beta chains from one sample, sequenced in a study of OX40 agonist ivuxolimab in advanced cancers. The repertoire was sequenced with immunoSEQ multiplex PCR; TCRdb's copy has only in-frame clones and lacks some. This sample has some 59,000 clones, with almost 90% found just once. This specimen consisted of CD4+ or CD8+ T cells sorted from blood, obtained in a trial of the OX40 agonist ivuxolimab. The receptors were gathered from an adult with an advanced solid tumor such as melanoma, head and neck, liver or kidney cancer. CDR3s include the opening cysteine and the closing phenylalanine or tryptophan. A D gene is named only where the DNA matches it firmly. The listing skips clone size in some rows; elsewhere it reads once, few, many or a size class.

clone_size: -; d_call: -; v_call: TRBV29-1; j_call: TRBJ2-2; cdr3_length: 14; cdr3_aa: CSVEATGRTGELFF; cdr3_nt: TGCAGCGTTGAAGCGACAGGGAGGACCGGGGAGCTGTTTTTT
clone_size: -; d_call: -; v_call: TRBV11-2; j_call: TRBJ1-1; cdr3_length: 16; cdr3_aa: CASSPGTAGGRTEAFF; cdr3_nt: TGTGCCAGCAGCCCCGGGACGGCGGGTGGTAGGACTGAAGCTTTCTTT
clone_size: -; d_call: TRBD1; v_call: TRBV5-4; j_call: TRBJ1-2; cdr3_length: 13; cdr3_aa: CASSFDRGKGYTF; cdr3_nt: TGTGCCAGCAGCTTCGACAGGGGGAAGGGCTACACCTTC
clone_size: -; d_call: -; v_call: TRBV5-1; j_call: TRBJ2-5; cdr3_length: 15; cdr3_aa: CASSPPEGGVETQYF; cdr3_nt: TGCGCCAGCAGCCCACCCGAAGGGGGGGTCGAGACCCAGTACTTC
clone_size: -; d_call: TRBD2; v_call: TRBV5-4; j_call: TRBJ2-5; cdr3_length: 16; cdr3_aa: CASSLGAGGLKETQYF; cdr3_nt: TGTGCCAGCAGCTTGGGAGCGGGAGGGCTGAAAGAGACCCAGTACTTC
clone_size: -; d_call: TRBD1; v_call: TRBV7-6; j_call: TRBJ2-7; cdr3_length: 14; cdr3_aa: CASSPDRGYGEQYF; cdr3_nt: TGTGCCAGCAGCCCGGACAGGGGGTATGGCGAGCAGTACTTC
clone_size: medium-sized; d_call: -; v_call: TRBV5-1; j_call: TRBJ1-3; cdr3_length: 16; cdr3_aa: CASSSDIRSSGNTIYF; cdr3_nt: TGCGCCAGCAGCTCTGACATAAGGTCCTCTGGAAACACCATATATTTT
clone_size: few; d_call: -; v_call: TRBV10-3; j_call: TRBJ1-1; cdr3_length: 15; cdr3_aa: CAISETGLGNTEAFF; cdr3_nt: TGTGCCATCAGTGAGACAGGGCTGGGGAACACTGAAGCTTTCTTT
clone_size: -; d_call: TRBD1; v_call: TRBV2; j_call: TRBJ2-3; cdr3_length: 15; cdr3_aa: CASSERDRVTGTQYF; cdr3_nt: TGTGCCAGCAGTGAACGGGACAGGGTGACAGGTACGCAGTATTTT
clone_size: -; d_call: -; v_call: TRBV11-2; j_call: TRBJ2-7; cdr3_length: 14; cdr3_aa: CASSENTFSYEQYF; cdr3_nt: TGTGCCAGCAGCGAAAACACCTTCTCCTACGAGCAGTACTTC
clone_size: -; d_call: TRBD1; v_call: TRBV28; j_call: TRBJ2-7; cdr3_length: 15; cdr3_aa: CASSTGQGVPYEQYF; cdr3_nt: TGTGCCAGCAGCACGGGGCAGGGGGTCCCATACGAGCAGTACTTC
clone_size: -; d_call: -; v_call: TRBV2; j_call: TRBJ2-3; cdr3_length: 17; cdr3_aa: CASSRQGQTIPTDTQYF; cdr3_nt: TGTGCCAGCAGTCGTCAGGGCCAGACAATTCCCACAGATACGCAGTATTTT
clone_size: once; d_call: -; v_call: TRBV7-3; j_call: TRBJ2-5; cdr3_length: 14; cdr3_aa: CASSLIGSQETQYF; cdr3_nt: TGTGCCAGCAGCTTAATAGGCTCCCAAGAGACCCAGTACTTC
clone_size: -; d_call: TRBD1; v_call: TRBV25-1; j_call: TRBJ1-4; cdr3_length: 14; cdr3_aa: CASRDSATNEKLFF; cdr3_nt: TGTGCCAGCCGGGACAGTGCAACTAATGAAAAACTGTTTTTT
clone_size: -; d_call: TRBD1; v_call: TRBV19; j_call: TRBJ1-2; cdr3_length: 17; cdr3_aa: CASSISPRTGGFYGYTF; cdr3_nt: TGTGCCAGTAGTATAAGCCCCCGGACAGGGGGGTTCTATGGCTACACCTTC
clone_size: -; d_call: TRBD1; v_call: TRBV2; j_call: TRBJ2-7; cdr3_length: 14; cdr3_aa: CASRKGAGSDEQYF; cdr3_nt: TGTGCCAGCAGAAAGGGGGCAGGGAGCGACGAGCAGTACTTC
clone_size: -; d_call: TRBD1; v_call: TRBV19; j_call: TRBJ1-6; cdr3_length: 18; cdr3_aa: CASSIRRTGGSYNSPLHF; cdr3_nt: TGTGCCAGTAGTATCCGACGAACAGGGGGATCCTATAATTCACCCCTCCACTTT
clone_size: -; d_call: -; v_call: TRBV7-8; j_call: TRBJ1-6; cdr3_length: 12; cdr3_aa: CASSPNNSPLHF; cdr3_nt: TGTGCCAGCAGCCCCAATAATTCACCCCTCCACTTT
clone_size: -; d_call: -; v_call: TRBV2; j_call: TRBJ2-7; cdr3_length: 14; cdr3_aa: CASGGQGMVSEQYF; cdr3_nt: TGTGCCAGCGGGGGGCAGGGAATGGTAAGCGAGCAGTACTTC
clone_size: once; d_call: TRBD1; v_call: TRBV7-2; j_call: TRBJ1-6; cdr3_length: 16; cdr3_aa: CASSQDRGENNSPLHF; cdr3_nt: TGTGCCAGCAGCCAAGACAGGGGAGAGAATAATTCACCCCTCCACTTT
clone_size: -; d_call: TRBD1; v_call: TRBV10-3; j_call: TRBJ2-3; cdr3_length: 13; cdr3_aa: CAISGQVTDTQYF; cdr3_nt: TGTGCCATCAGCGGACAGGTGACAGATACGCAGTATTTT
clone_size: -; d_call: -; v_call: TRBV6-1; j_call: TRBJ2-5; cdr3_length: 12; cdr3_aa: CATGPLGETQYF; cdr3_nt: TGTGCCACCGGACCCTTGGGAGAGACCCAGTACTTC
clone_size: -; d_call: -; v_call: TRBV6-6; j_call: TRBJ2-1; cdr3_length: 14; cdr3_aa: CASVGGRTTNEQFF; cdr3_nt: TGTGCCAGCGTCGGGGGCCGTACCACCAATGAGCAGTTCTTC
clone_size: -; d_call: -; v_call: TRBV28; j_call: TRBJ1-1; cdr3_length: 14; cdr3_aa: CASSSLRGSLRAFF; cdr3_nt: TGTGCCAGCAGTTCTCTAAGGGGGTCCCTGAGAGCTTTCTTT
clone_size: -; d_call: TRBD1; v_call: TRBV19; j_call: TRBJ2-7; cdr3_length: 15; cdr3_aa: CASSSTGTASYEQYF; cdr3_nt: TGTGCCAGTAGTAGCACCGGGACAGCTTCCTACGAGCAGTACTTC
clone_size: -; d_call: -; v_call: TRBV4-1; j_call: TRBJ1-5; cdr3_length: 16; cdr3_aa: CASSQDEGVSNQPQHF; cdr3_nt: TGCGCCAGCAGCCAAGATGAGGGCGTGAGCAATCAGCCCCAGCATTTT
clone_size: -; d_call: -; v_call: TRBV9; j_call: TRBJ1-5; cdr3_length: 15; cdr3_aa: CASSPQGLSNQPQHF; cdr3_nt: TGTGCCAGCAGCCCACAGGGTTTAAGCAATCAGCCCCAGCATTTT
clone_size: -; d_call: TRBD2; v_call: TRBV10-1; j_call: TRBJ2-2; cdr3_length: 19; cdr3_aa: CASSESSLAGRSNTGELFF; cdr3_nt: TGCGCCAGCAGTGAGTCTAGTCTAGCGGGGCGCTCGAACACCGGGGAGCTGTTTTTT
clone_size: few; d_call: -; v_call: TRBV5-1; j_call: TRBJ1-4; cdr3_length: 13; cdr3_aa: CASSVSRNEKLFF; cdr3_nt: TGCGCCAGCAGCGTCAGTCGGAATGAAAAACTGTTTTTT
clone_size: -; d_call: TRBD2; v_call: TRBV5-6; j_call: TRBJ2-1; cdr3_length: 15; cdr3_aa: CASSSGGSGYNEQFF; cdr3_nt: TGTGCCAGCAGCTCCGGCGGGAGTGGGTACAATGAGCAGTTCTTC
clone_size: -; d_call: TRBD1; v_call: TRBV11-2; j_call: TRBJ2-5; cdr3_length: 14; cdr3_aa: CASSPDRVGETQYF; cdr3_nt: TGTGCCAGCAGCCCGGACAGGGTGGGGGAGACCCAGTACTTC
clone_size: -; d_call: -; v_call: TRBV18; j_call: TRBJ1-4; cdr3_length: 16; cdr3_aa: CASSQRGEATNEKLFF; cdr3_nt: TGTGCCAGCTCACAACGGGGGGAAGCAACTAATGAAAAACTGTTTTTT